The 10 T cell receptor beta chains below were found in one sample sequenced in a study of control samples from healthy donors and cancer patients. The assay was immunoSEQ multiplex PCR, and TCRdb's table has in-frame clones only and misses some. The sample lists about 130,000 clones; nearly 90% were seen once. The sequenced sample consisted of blood. The receptors here all came from a man aged 45-60 years in good health.

The chain couples TRBV5-5 to TRBJ2-7; 7 bases map to TRBD1. The V and J ends lost 3 bases and 0 bases, in that order; junction bases with no gene match: 6. Germline CDR1 and CDR2: SGHKS and YYEKEE (reference sequence). The CDR3 is 15 amino acids. CDR3 region: CASSYLQGSSYEQYF. The CDR3 DNA reads as TGTGCCAGCAGCTACCTACAGGGGAGCTCCTACGAGCAGTACTTC. The full variable domain, its missing parts supplied by reference TRBV5-5 and TRBJ2-7, is DAGVTQSPTHLIKTRGQQVTLRCSPISGHKSVSWYQQVLGQGPQFIFQYYEKEERGRGNFPDRFSARQFPNYSSELNVNALLLGDSALYLCASSYLQGSSYEQYFGPGTRLTVT.

The chain uses TRBV7-2 and TRBJ2-2, with no clear D. CDR3 length: 11 amino acids. Trimming removed 8 bases from V and 4 bases from J, with 5 bases in between. Germline V gives CDR1 SGHTA, CDR2 FQGNSA. The CDR3: CASGFTGELFF. CDR3 DNA: TGTGCCAGCGGGTTCACCGGGGAGCTGTTTTTT.

The V and J genes are TRBV2 and TRBJ2-1, with 13 bases aligning to TRBD2. The CDR3 consists of 14 residues. Germline CDR1 is SNHLY and CDR2 is FYNNEI. The ends lost 6 bases at V and 10 bases at J; junction bases unmatched: 6. The CDR3 sequence: CASRPGTSGVEQFF. Written as DNA, the CDR3 is TGTGCCAGCAGACCCGGGACTAGCGGGGTAGAGCAGTTCTTC. The full variable domain, its missing parts supplied by reference TRBV2 and TRBJ2-1, is EPEVTQTPSHQVTQMGQEVILRCVPISNHLYFYWYRQILGQKVEFLVSFYNNEISEKSEIFDDQFSVERPDGSNFTLKIRSTKLEDSAMYFCASRPGTSGVEQFFGPGTRLTVL.

This clone was seen a handful of times. This sequence joins TRBV6-1 and TRBJ2-7; D possibly corresponds to TRBD1 (5 bases). Between the trimmed V and J ends, which lost 0 bases and 0 bases, there was a span of 6 bases. CDR3 length equals 14 residues. CDR1 MNHNS and CDR2 SASEGT come from the germline V gene. CDR3 sequence reads: CASSEADSSYEQYF. As DNA, the CDR3 is TGTGCCAGCAGTGAAGCTGACAGCTCCTACGAGCAGTACTTC.

This clone was recorded a few times. V gene TRBV11-2 combines with J gene TRBJ1-2; TRBD1 matches at 8 bases. The CDR3 has 14 amino acids. Germline loops: CDR1 SGHAT, CDR2 FQNNGV. The junction had 12 bases not matched to a gene; V was cut back by 7 bases and J by 8 bases. CDR3 sequence reads: CASNPGQGRSGYTF. CDR3 nucleotide sequence: TGTGCCAGCAACCCAGGACAGGGTCGCAGCGGCTACACCTTC. The full variable domain, completed using reference TRBV11-2 and TRBJ1-2, is EAGVAQSPRYKIIEKRQSVAFWCNPISGHATLYWYQQILGQGPKLLIQFQNNGVVDDSQLPKDRFSAERLKGVDSTLKIQPAKLEDSAVYLCASNPGQGRSGYTFGSGTRLTVV.

The rearrangement joins TRBV2 to TRBJ2-7; D remains unclear. The length of the CDR3 is 12 residues. Trimming stripped 6 bases from V and 3 bases from J, with 9 bases between. The germline V gene has CDR1 SNHLY and CDR2 FYNNEI. In DNA, the CDR3 is TGTGCCAGCAGCGTTGAAGGCTACGAGCAGTACTTC. It yields the protein CASSVEGYEQYF.

This chain uses TRBV19 with TRBJ1-6; D is unclear. V shed 3 bases and J shed 6 bases, with 6 bases lying between them. The CDR3 loop spans 13 amino acids. In germline, CDR1 is LNHDA, CDR2 SQIVND (reference sequence). As DNA, the CDR3 is TGTGCCAGTAGTATTGGGCCTAATTCACCCCTCCACTTT. Translated: CASSIGPNSPLHF.

V and J are TRBV2 and TRBJ1-4; 10 bases line up with TRBD1. Trimming cost V 7 bases and J 8 bases; bases outside gene matches: 4. CDR1 SNHLY and CDR2 FYNNEI come from the germline V gene. The CDR3 contains 13 residues. The CDR3 region has the DNA TGTGCCAGCAAAGGACAGGGGGGAGAAAAACTGTTTTTT. As protein: CASKGQGGEKLFF.

The rearrangement joins TRBV14 to TRBJ2-5; D tentatively reads TRBD1 or TRBD2 (5 bases each). The CDR3 sequence is 16 residues long. With 0 bases removed from V and 5 bases from J, the gap between germline ends came to 16 bases. Germline values: CDR1 SGHDN, CDR2 FVKESK. The CDR3 loop reads CASSQDSTARGETQYF. CDR3 coding DNA: TGTGCCAGCAGCCAAGATTCGACAGCACGAGGGGAGACCCAGTACTTC.

This CDR3 is CASNEGQGNQPQHF. The CDR3 coding sequence is TGTGCCAGCAACGAAGGACAGGGCAATCAGCCCCAGCATTTT. The V call is TRBV2, the J call TRBJ1-5; 7 bases are a match to TRBD1. The CDR3 is 14 residues long. Germline V gene data show CDR1 as SNHLY and CDR2 as FYNNEI. Trimming removed 7 bases from V and 2 bases from J; junction bases left unmatched: 5.